This T cell receptor beta chain was recorded in a study of blood T cell repertoires in COVID-19. The CDR3 has 15 residues. V dropped 2 bases and J dropped 2 bases, with 11 bases sitting between them. CDR1 is LGHDT and CDR2 is YNNKEL in the germline V gene (reference sequence). Original methodology: How many nucleated cells were present was estimated from reference gene primer amplification. This table comes from immunoSEQ multiplex PCR, and its TCRdb copy is limited to in-frame clones, with some not included. The V and J calls and clone size are taken from that table; D and trimming were inferred from the DNA. The profile shows about 90,000 clones, around three quarters of them singletons.

The source of this sequence is a woman in her 70s with acute or convalescent COVID-19. Sequencing was carried out using peripheral blood. V usage is TRBV3-1 (or the pseudogene TRBV3-2) and J usage is TRBJ2-3; D is perhaps TRBD2 (5 bases). As DNA, the CDR3 is TGTGCCAGCAGCCAAAGTAATAGCGACACAGATACGCAGTATTTT. It codes for CASSQSNSDTDTQYF.